The next 29 T cell receptor beta chains were all read from a single sample in a study of blood T cell repertoires in COVID-19. Here immunoSEQ multiplex PCR was the method, and the copy in TCRdb shows in-frame clones only, minus some. The table has roughly 250,000 clones, around nine tenths seen once; the top ten hold about 1.6%. Sequencing was carried out using PBMCs or T cells enriched from blood (not recorded which). The receptors come from a woman in her forties or fifties who had recovered from COVID-19.

The table lists this clone with a few counts. This chain links TRBV5-1 with TRBJ1-4, with D tentatively TRBD1 (6 bases). V lost 4 bases, J lost 0 bases, and 16 bases lay in between. The CDR3 is 17 amino acids. Germline V CDR1 and CDR2: SGHRS, YFSETQ. This chain's CDR3 is CASSLGQWSATNEKLFF. The CDR3 DNA reads as TGCGCCAGCAGCCTAGGACAGTGGTCCGCAACTAATGAAAAACTGTTTTTT.

This rearrangement joins TRBV19 to TRBJ2-1; the match to TRBD2 covers 9 bases. Germline CDR1 and CDR2: LNHDA and SQIVND (reference sequence). This CDR3 is 17 amino acids long. Unmatched junction bases numbered 13, after V lost 3 bases and J lost 7 bases. The CDR3 sequence is CASSMAGGPREGNEQFF. The CDR3 DNA reads as TGTGCCAGTAGTATGGCGGGAGGGCCAAGGGAAGGGAATGAGCAGTTCTTC.

The chain carries TRBV28 and TRBJ1-2; D unresolved. The CDR3 spans 14 residues. The V and J ends lost 2 bases and 7 bases respectively, with 14 bases between them. CDR1 is MDHEN and CDR2 is SYDVKM in the germline V gene. This chain's CDR3 is CASSLSPREGGYTF. CDR3 coding DNA: TGTGCCAGCAGTTTAAGTCCGAGGGAGGGTGGCTACACCTTC.

The V gene is TRBV7-8, the J gene TRBJ1-2; D unclear. The germline V gene encodes CDR1 SGHVS and CDR2 FQNEAQ. Trimming left V 4 bases short and J 7 bases short, with 13 bases between. The length of the CDR3 is 13 residues. CDR3 nucleotides: TGTGCCAGCAGCTCGCGGAGGGAGGTTGGCTACACCTTC. Amino acid sequence: CASSSRREVGYTF.

This clone has a handful of counts. The rearrangement uses TRBV2 and TRBJ1-5; 7 bases align to TRBD1. The V and J ends lost 10 bases and 0 bases, in that order; junction bases with no gene match: 3. Germline V gene data show CDR1 as SNHLY and CDR2 as FYNNEI. The CDR3 loop spans 13 amino acids. The CDR3 DNA reads as TGTGCCACCAACAGGGGTAGCAATCAGCCCCAGCATTTT. Translating it yields CATNRGSNQPQHF.

V and J are TRBV28 and TRBJ2-3, with D possibly TRBD2 on 5 matching bases. Looked up from germline, CDR1 is MDHEN and CDR2 is SYDVKM. The V end lost 5 bases, the J end lost 2 bases, and 11 bases lay between the germline ends. CDR3 length: 14 residues. Here the CDR3 DNA reads TGTGCCAGCAGTGTGAGCGGAATCACAGATACGCAGTATTTT. Translating it yields CASSVSGITDTQYF.

The rearrangement links TRBV10-3 to TRBJ2-7; the match to TRBD2 covers 15 bases. J gave up 7 bases and V 7 bases, and 17 bases lay outside the gene matches. Germline V CDR1 and CDR2: ENHRY, SYGVKD. The CDR3 has 18 amino acids. This CDR3 is CAIKGSSGLAGGVGEQYF. The CDR3 coding sequence is TGTGCCATCAAAGGCTCTTCCGGACTAGCGGGAGGGGTAGGGGAGCAGTACTTC.

The rearrangement links TRBV19 to TRBJ1-2, with 9 bases identical to TRBD1. Trimming took 9 bases from V and 6 from J; bases not matched to a gene: 14. The germline gives CDR1 LNHDA, CDR2 SQIVND (reference sequence). The CDR3 is made up of 15 amino acids. The DNA for the CDR3 is TGTGCCAGCGAGGGAGTGGGACAGGGTTTTAATGGCTACACCTTC. As protein: CASEGVGQGFNGYTF.

The rearrangement uses TRBV27 and TRBJ1-6; perhaps TRBD1 as D (5 bases). CDR1 is MNHEY and CDR2 is SMNVEV in the germline V gene (reference sequence). Trimming took 5 bases from V and 9 from J, leaving 23 bases between them. The CDR3 is made up of 17 amino acids. CDR3 sequence (DNA): TGTGCCAGCAGTCCTACTTCCCGACAGAGTACTATTTCACCCCTCCACTTT. Its translation: CASSPTSRQSTISPLHF.

The chain uses TRBV19 and TRBJ2-2; 10 bases are a match to TRBD2. The CDR3 length is 16 residues. The trim removed 6 bases at V and 1 base at J, leaving 5 bases unmatched. The germline CDR1 and CDR2 sequences are LNHDA and SQIVND (reference sequence). This CDR3 is CASRSLAGENTGELFF. In DNA, the CDR3 is TGTGCCAGTAGATCTCTAGCGGGAGAGAACACCGGGGAGCTGTTTTTT.

The V and J genes are TRBV6-2 or TRBV6-3 and TRBJ2-2; 10 positions match TRBD2. The CDR3 contains 16 residues. Germline V gives CDR1 MNHEY, CDR2 SVGEGT. V lost 5 bases and J lost 6; bases outside the gene matches: 9. The chain's CDR3 is CASSGGLAGAPGELFF. The CDR3 DNA is TGTGCCAGCAGTGGGGGTCTAGCGGGAGCCCCCGGGGAGCTGTTTTTT.

The V call is TRBV30, the J call TRBJ2-2; D ambiguous. Germline V gene lookup returns CDR1 GTSNPN and CDR2 SVGIG (reference sequence). With 4 bases removed from V and 0 bases from J, the gap between germline ends came to 6 bases. CDR3 length: 13 amino acids. The CDR3 spells CAWTPANTGELFF. In DNA, the CDR3 is TGTGCCTGGACCCCCGCGAACACCGGGGAGCTGTTTTTT.

The table lists this clone with a count of one. V is TRBV3-1 (or the pseudogene TRBV3-2) and J is TRBJ2-1, with 9 bases fitting TRBD2. V dropped 6 bases and J dropped 6; count of bases not matched to a gene: 9. Germline lookup yields CDR1 LGHDT and CDR2 YNNKEL (reference sequence). This CDR3 comprises 15 residues. The DNA of the CDR3 is TGTGCCAGCAGTTACAGCGGGAGGCCTCCCAATGAGCAGTTCTTC. It specifies CASSYSGRPPNEQFF.

This rearrangement joins TRBV12-5 to TRBJ2-1; D possibly corresponds to TRBD2 (5 bases). Trimming took 1 base from V and 5 from J, leaving 9 bases between them. This CDR3 comprises 14 residues. In germline, CDR1 is LGHNT, CDR2 FRNRAP. The CDR3 region has the DNA TGTGCTAGTGGTTTGGGACTATTGAACAATGAGCAGTTCTTC. Translating it yields CASGLGLLNNEQFF.

This clone was recorded a few times. The chain uses TRBV5-1 and TRBJ1-3; D is ambiguous. Germline values: CDR1 SGHRS, CDR2 YFSETQ. Trimming removed 1 base from V and 4 bases from J, with 12 bases in between. CDR3 size: 15 residues. CDR3 DNA sequence: TGCGCCAGCAGCTTGCCCTCGGTGTTAGGAAACACCATATATTTT. Protein sequence: CASSLPSVLGNTIYF.

The chain is built from TRBV28 and TRBJ1-5; TRBD1 might be the D (5 bases). This CDR3 has 14 residues. The V gene's germline CDR1 is MDHEN and CDR2 SYDVKM. The V gene lost 6 bases and the J gene lost 1 base, with 10 bases spanning the gap. The CDR3 bases are TGTGCCAGCAGAGCAGGGAAGAGCAATCAGCCCCAGCATTTT. This gives the protein CASRAGKSNQPQHF.

This clone was found a few times. The V call is TRBV27, the J call TRBJ2-2, with a possible D match to TRBD2 (6 bases). Germline V CDR1 and CDR2: MNHEY, SMNVEV (reference sequence). This CDR3 is built from 16 residues. V gave up 6 bases and J gave up 6 bases, with 20 bases separating them. Here the CDR3 reads CASSRTPSQRAGELFF. Written as DNA, the CDR3 is TGTGCCAGCAGCCGCACACCGTCTCAGCGGGCCGGGGAGCTGTTTTTT.

The chain is built from TRBV24-1 and TRBJ1-2; D not certain. This CDR3 region has 15 residues. Germline lookup yields CDR1 KGHDR and CDR2 SFDVKD. Trimming removed 3 bases at V and 2 bases at J, with 12 bases between. CDR3 in DNA: TGTGCCACCAGTGATCCCACAAAGTCCAACTATGGCTACACCTTC. It translates to CATSDPTKSNYGYTF.

This clone occurred a few times. The chain joins TRBV28 to TRBJ1-3; 8 bases map to TRBD1. Looked up from germline, CDR1 is MDHEN and CDR2 is SYDVKM. The CDR3 is made up of 14 amino acids. V was pared by 5 bases and J by 6 bases, with 6 bases of the junction left unmatched. CDR3 protein: CASSPRTGLNTIYF. CDR3 nucleotides: TGTGCCAGCAGTCCTCGGACAGGGTTAAACACCATATATTTT.

This chain uses TRBV30 with TRBJ2-1, with unresolved D. Germline-derived CDR1 and CDR2 are GTSNPN and SVGIG (reference sequence). The CDR3 totals 11 residues. V lost 0 bases to trimming and J lost 15 bases, with 12 bases between them. The CDR3 region is CAWSVARVLFF. The CDR3 DNA reads as TGTGCCTGGAGTGTAGCGAGAGTTCTGTTCTTC.

CDR3 coding DNA: TGTGCCAGTAGTCGGGACAGGGATAATTCACCCCTCCACTTT. Translation gives CASSRDRDNSPLHF. The V gene is TRBV19, the J gene TRBJ1-6, with TRBD1 identical over 9 bases. V was clipped by 5 bases and J by 5 bases; unmatched bases: 1. CDR1 LNHDA and CDR2 SQIVND come from the germline V gene (reference sequence). The CDR3 consists of 14 residues.

The chain combines TRBV4-1 with TRBJ1-2; 9 bases agree with TRBD1. Germline V gives CDR1 MGHRA, CDR2 YSYEKL. The V gene end was trimmed by 2 bases and the J gene end by 4 bases; junction bases not matched to a gene: 11. The CDR3 sequence is 17 residues long. The CDR3 DNA is TGCGCCAGCAGCCAATTCCTTGGACAGGGGACCGTCTATGGCTACACCTTC. It is translated as CASSQFLGQGTVYGYTF.

The CDR3 region has the DNA TGTGCCAGTTACAGGGGTTCCACTGAAGCTTTCTTT. Its protein is CASYRGSTEAFF. The chain joins TRBV28 to TRBJ1-1; 7 positions agree with TRBD1. CDR1 is MDHEN and CDR2 is SYDVKM in the germline V gene. V gave up 9 bases and J gave up 4 bases; unmatched junction bases: 5. This CDR3 has 12 amino acids.

V is TRBV19 and J is TRBJ1-1; D is uncertain. CDR3 length equals 9 residues. Germline CDR1 LNHDA, CDR2 SQIVND (reference sequence). Trimming took 8 bases from V and 8 from J, leaving 6 bases between them. CDR3 sequence reads: CASVQEAFF. The CDR3 coding sequence is TGTGCCAGTGTTCAGGAAGCTTTCTTT.

The V gene is TRBV19, the J gene TRBJ2-1; 8 nucleotides align to TRBD2. This CDR3 region has 15 residues. Losses at the gene ends were 4 bases for V and 5 bases for J; bases not matched to a gene: 7. Germline V gene data show CDR1 as LNHDA and CDR2 as SQIVND (reference sequence). The CDR3 reads CASSKGTSGDNEQFF. The CDR3 DNA reads TGTGCCAGTAGTAAAGGAACTAGCGGAGACAATGAGCAGTTCTTC.

This chain uses TRBV5-8 with TRBJ2-2; 7 positions agree with TRBD2. The CDR3 is made up of 15 amino acids. V shed 6 bases and J 3 bases; nucleotides not matched to a gene: 8. The germline V gene has CDR1 SGHTS and CDR2 YDEGEE. The CDR3 DNA reads as TGTGCCAGCACCGTAGCGGGTTTGTACACCGGGGAGCTGTTTTTT. It is translated as CASTVAGLYTGELFF.

The chain carries TRBV4-2 and TRBJ2-7, with TRBD2 matching over 7 bases. The V and J ends lost 4 bases and 6 bases, in that order; junction bases with no gene match: 12. Germline lookup yields CDR1 LGHNA and CDR2 YNFKEQ. This CDR3 has 15 amino acids. The CDR3 DNA reads TGTGCCAGCAGCCCTTCACAGCCTGCGGGGGTCGAGCAGTACTTC. It encodes CASSPSQPAGVEQYF.

V usage is TRBV6-5 and J usage is TRBJ1-4; D possibly corresponds to TRBD1 (6 bases). V lost 7 bases and J 3 bases, leaving 15 bases between the germline ends. CDR1 is MNHEY, CDR2 SVGAGI, per germline. The CDR3 is 15 residues long. The CDR3 DNA reads TGTGCCAGCACCAGGGGAGGGGAGGCTAATGAAAAACTGTTTTTT. Amino acid sequence: CASTRGGEANEKLFF.

The J gene is TRBJ1-4, the V gene TRBV18; D remains ambiguous. The germline V gene has CDR1 KGHSH and CDR2 LQKENI. V lost 2 bases, J lost 6 bases, and 7 bases lay in between. The CDR3 length is 13 residues. CDR3 residues: CASSPGLDEKLFF. For the CDR3, the DNA is TGTGCCAGCTCACCAGGGCTTGATGAAAAACTGTTTTTT.